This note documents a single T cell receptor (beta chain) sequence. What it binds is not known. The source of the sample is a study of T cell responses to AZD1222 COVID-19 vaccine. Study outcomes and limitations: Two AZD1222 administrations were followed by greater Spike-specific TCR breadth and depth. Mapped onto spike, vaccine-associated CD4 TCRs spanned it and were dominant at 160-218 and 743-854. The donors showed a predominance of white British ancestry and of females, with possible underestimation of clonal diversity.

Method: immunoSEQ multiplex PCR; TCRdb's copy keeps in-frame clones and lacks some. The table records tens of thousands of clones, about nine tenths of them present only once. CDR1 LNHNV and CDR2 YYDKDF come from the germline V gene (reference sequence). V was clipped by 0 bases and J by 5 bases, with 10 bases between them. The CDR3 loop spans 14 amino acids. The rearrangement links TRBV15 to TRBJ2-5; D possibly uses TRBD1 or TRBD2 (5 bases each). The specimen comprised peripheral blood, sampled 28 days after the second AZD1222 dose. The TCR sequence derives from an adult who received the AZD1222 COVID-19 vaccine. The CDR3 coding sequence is TGTGCCACCAGCAGAGATAGCGCAGGGGAGACCCAGTACTTC. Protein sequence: CATSRDSAGETQYF.